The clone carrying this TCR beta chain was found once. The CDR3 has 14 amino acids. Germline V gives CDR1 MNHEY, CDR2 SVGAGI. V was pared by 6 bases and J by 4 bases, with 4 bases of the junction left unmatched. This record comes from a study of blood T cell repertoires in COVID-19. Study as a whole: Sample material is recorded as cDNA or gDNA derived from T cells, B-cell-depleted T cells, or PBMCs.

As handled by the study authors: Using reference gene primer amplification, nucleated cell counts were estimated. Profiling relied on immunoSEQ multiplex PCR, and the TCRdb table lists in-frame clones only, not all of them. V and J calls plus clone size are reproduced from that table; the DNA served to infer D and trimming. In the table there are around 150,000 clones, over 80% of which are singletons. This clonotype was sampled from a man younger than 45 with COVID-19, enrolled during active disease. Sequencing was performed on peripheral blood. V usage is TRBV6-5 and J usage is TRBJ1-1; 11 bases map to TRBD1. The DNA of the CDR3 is TGTGCCAGCAGCGGACAGGGGGCGGGCACTGAAGCTTTCTTT. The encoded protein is CASSGQGAGTEAFF.